Following are 7 T cell receptor beta chains from one sample sequenced in a study of graft-versus-host responses after intestinal transplantation. No antigen has been identified for these receptors. The data were produced by immunoSEQ multiplex PCR, yet TCRdb's version contains in-frame clones alone and is incomplete. The top ten hold around 0.2% of the sample, which has roughly 130,000 clones, 80% to 95% seen once. The sample in question was unstimulated CD4+ T cells sorted from spleen or lymph node cells, obtained before intestinal transplant. All receptors come from a human donor who received an intestinal transplant.

This chain joins TRBV18 and TRBJ2-1; 7 nucleotides agree with TRBD2. This CDR3 has 20 residues. Germline CDR1 KGHSH, CDR2 LQKENI. Unmatched junction bases numbered 23, after V lost 1 base and J lost 8 bases. CDR3 sequence: CASSPRDDGGSNLNPHEQFF. The CDR3 bases are TGTGCCAGCTCACCACGGGACGATGGCGGGAGTAACCTTAACCCCCATGAGCAGTTCTTC. The complete variable domain, with remaining parts taken from reference TRBV18 and TRBJ2-1, reads NAGVMQNPRHLVRRRGQEARLRCSPMKGHSHVYWYRQLPEEGLKFMVYLQKENIIDESGMPKERFSAEFPKEGPSILRIQQVVRGDSAAYFCASSPRDDGGSNLNPHEQFFGPGTRLTVL.

The rearrangement joins TRBV5-6 to TRBJ2-2, with TRBD1 matching over 8 bases. V trimming: 2 bases; J trimming: 6 bases; junction bases outside the gene matches: 6. Germline assignment: CDR1 SGHDT and CDR2 YYEEEE. CDR3 length equals 15 residues. CDR3 DNA sequence: TGTGCCAGCAGCTTCAGGACAGGGTACGCCGGGGAGCTGTTTTTT. Its translation: CASSFRTGYAGELFF.

This chain links TRBV10-3 with TRBJ2-3; TRBD2 aligns across 8 bases. The ends lost 2 bases at V and 4 bases at J; junction bases unmatched: 8. Per germline, CDR1 ENHRY and CDR2 SYGVKD. The CDR3 has 16 amino acids. The CDR3 here is CAISEIQREYADTQYF. The CDR3, as DNA: TGTGCCATCAGTGAGATCCAGCGGGAGTACGCAGATACGCAGTATTTT.

The rearrangement links TRBV6-6 to TRBJ1-5; D possibly corresponds to TRBD1 (6 bases). Trimming took 4 bases from V and 2 from J, leaving 12 bases between them. The germline V gene has CDR1 MNHNY and CDR2 SVGAGI (reference sequence). The CDR3 has 15 amino acids. The CDR3 loop is CASSSQGPGNQPQHF. The CDR3 nucleotides read TGTGCCAGCAGTTCACAGGGCCCGGGCAATCAGCCCCAGCATTTT.

The chain recombines TRBV5-1 with TRBJ2-1; D is undetermined. V lost 4 bases to trimming and J lost 6 bases, with 14 bases between them. This CDR3 has 14 residues. Looked up from germline, CDR1 is SGHRS and CDR2 is YFSETQ. Written as DNA, the CDR3 is TGCGCCAGCAGCCCAGGATCGGTGCGCAATGAGCAGTTCTTC. Encoded protein: CASSPGSVRNEQFF. The variable domain in full, with the rest retrieved from reference TRBV5-1 and TRBJ2-1, is KAGVTQTPRYLIKTRGQQVTLSCSPISGHRSVSWYQQTPGQGLQFLFEYFSETQRNKGNFPGRFSGRQFSNSRSEMNVSTLELGDSALYLCASSPGSVRNEQFFGPGTRLTVL.

The chain recombines TRBV7-2 with TRBJ1-2; no definite D call. The V gene's germline CDR1 is SGHTA and CDR2 FQGNSA. The CDR3 totals 14 residues. The V and J ends lost 5 bases and 1 base respectively, with 11 bases between them. This CDR3 is CASSRGPINYGYTF. The CDR3 coding sequence is TGTGCCAGCAGCAGAGGACCTATTAACTATGGCTACACCTTC.

This sequence joins TRBV9 and TRBJ1-2, with 8 positions matching TRBD1. The length of the CDR3 is 15 residues. Germline-derived CDR1 and CDR2 are SGDLS and YYNGEE. With 0 bases clipped from V and 8 bases from J, the junction kept 9 bases outside the gene matches. CDR3 coding DNA: TGTGCCAGCAGCGTAGGAGAAGGACAGGGCTTCGGCTACACCTTC. It yields the protein CASSVGEGQGFGYTF.